The text below deals with one T cell receptor beta chain. Its target is unknown. This entry belongs to a study of OX40 agonist ivuxolimab in advanced cancers. Generated by immunoSEQ multiplex PCR, the TCRdb table keeps only in-frame clones and is missing some. The sample includes approximately 73,000 clones, 87% of them seen just once. The V end was cut by 4 bases, the J end by 4 bases, with 7 bases between. CDR1 and CDR2 (germline): SGHVS, FNYEAQ. This CDR3 is built from 13 residues. General study results and limits: Low normalized T-cell clonal expansion was also seen in some nonresponders. Clonal expansion from baseline to week 6 occurred in both CD4+ and CD8+ T cells.

Baseline was the first blood sampling point, followed by cycle 4 day 1 and cycle 7 day 1. The TCR was taken from an adult with an advanced solid tumor such as melanoma, head and neck, liver or kidney cancer. Sequencing was performed on CD4+ or CD8+ T cells sorted from blood, taken in a trial of the OX40 agonist ivuxolimab. The J gene is TRBJ2-2, the V gene TRBV7-6; TRBD2 is a possible D gene (5 bases). The CDR3 DNA sequence: TGTGCCAGCAGCTCAGGACTCACCGGGGAGCTGTTTTTT. This translates into CASSSGLTGELFF.